These 19 T cell receptor beta chains were sequenced from one sample in a study of identical twins. TCRdb re-called the 5' RACE reads through MiXCR, storing one row per CDR3 protein. In the table there are roughly 750,000 distinct CDR3 sequences, 21% of which are singletons. These data were likewise used in another study, on T cells expressing NK-cell markers.

Sequencing input: PBMCs. All receptors come from a woman aged 18-29 years in good health.

There are many counts of this clonotype. J is TRBJ2-3 and V is TRBV7-8; D is unclear. V was clipped by 5 bases and J by 2 bases, with 8 bases between them. Germline assignment: CDR1 SGHVS and CDR2 FQNEAQ. CDR3 length equals 13 residues. The CDR3 DNA reads TGTGCCAGCAGCCCTGAAAACACAGATACGCAGTATTTT. Translated, it gives CASSPENTDTQYF.

In this sample, this clonotype turned up a few times. J is TRBJ2-1 and V is TRBV24-1, with TRBD2 as a possible D gene (6 bases). CDR1 is KGHDR, CDR2 SFDVKD, per germline. This CDR3 comprises 13 residues. With 5 bases removed from V and 12 bases from J, the gap between germline ends came to 16 bases. The CDR3 nucleotides are TGTGCCACCAGTGCCGATTCGGTGGGGGGGCAGTTCTTC. This codes for CATSADSVGGQFF.

The J gene is TRBJ2-1, the V gene TRBV12-3 or TRBV12-4; 10 positions agree with TRBD2. The ends lost 7 bases at V and 4 bases at J; junction bases unmatched: 7. The CDR3 is 15 amino acids. The DNA of the CDR3 is TGTGCCAGCACCGTCAAAGCGGGGGGGTACAATGAGCAGTTCTTC. The encoded protein is CASTVKAGGYNEQFF.

This clonotype turned up a few times. The V gene is TRBV20-1, the J gene TRBJ2-7; 9 nucleotides match TRBD2. Trimming at V came to 5 bases and at J to 3 bases, leaving 8 bases not matched to a gene. The CDR3 sequence is 14 residues long. The germline V gene has CDR1 DFQATT and CDR2 SNEGSKA (reference sequence). The chain's CDR3 is CSALAGVAYYEQYF. The CDR3 DNA sequence: TGCAGTGCTTTAGCGGGGGTAGCGTACTACGAGCAGTACTTC.

The chain has TRBV4-3 and TRBJ2-4; TRBD2 agrees at 10 bases. The length of the CDR3 is 17 residues. Germline lookup yields CDR1 LGHNA and CDR2 YSLEER. With V trimmed by 4 bases and J by 0 bases, 6 bases remained unmatched. In DNA form, the CDR3 reads TGCGCCAGCAGCCCGAAAGGACTAGCGGAAGCCAAAAACATTCAGTACTTC. Encoded protein: CASSPKGLAEAKNIQYF.

This clonotype was recorded at least ten times. J is TRBJ2-1 and V is TRBV5-6, with D perhaps being TRBD1 or TRBD2 (5 bases each). CDR3 length equals 13 residues. Germline V gene data show CDR1 as SGHDT and CDR2 as YYEEEE. V was clipped by 0 bases and J by 9 bases, with 10 bases between them. CDR3 residues: CASSLVGGGEQFF. The CDR3 bases are TGTGCCAGCAGCTTGGTAGGTGGGGGTGAGCAGTTCTTC.

This chain joins TRBV10-1 and TRBJ2-1, with 13 bases that match TRBD2. V lost 4 bases and J lost 5; bases outside the gene matches: 11. The CDR3 contains 18 residues. The germline V gene has CDR1 WNHNN and CDR2 SYGVQD (reference sequence). The CDR3 DNA is TGCGCCAGCAGTGGTCCCCGGACTAGCGGGAGCGTCCACAATGAGCAGTTCTTC. Amino acid sequence: CASSGPRTSGSVHNEQFF.

This clonotype was counted between two and nine times. The chain has TRBV27 and TRBJ2-2, with D perhaps given as TRBD1 or TRBD2 (5 bases each). Germline CDR1 MNHEY, CDR2 SMNVEV (reference sequence). There are 19 residues in the CDR3. V shed 1 base and J shed 4 bases, with 22 bases lying between them. CDR3 DNA sequence: TGTGCCAGCAGTTTATTGGTGATGCAGGGCGGGCCGGGCACCGGGGAGCTGTTTTTT. Translating gives CASSLLVMQGGPGTGELFF.

This clonotype has more than one count but fewer than ten. The chain has TRBV7-9 and TRBJ1-1; D is possibly TRBD1 (5 bases). Trimming stripped 5 bases from V and 3 bases from J, with 7 bases between. Germline CDR1 is SEHNR and CDR2 is FQNEAQ (reference sequence). This CDR3 spans 12 amino acids. CDR3 sequence: CASSRDHTEAFF. The CDR3 nucleotides are TGTGCCAGCAGCAGGGACCACACTGAAGCTTTCTTT.

This clonotype was seen a handful of times. The V call is TRBV20-1, the J call TRBJ1-6; the D gene is possibly TRBD1 (6 bases). CDR3 length: 13 amino acids. From germline, CDR1 is DFQATT and CDR2 SNEGSKA (reference sequence). The V end lost 6 bases, the J end lost 7 bases, and 13 bases lay between the germline ends. DNA for the CDR3: TGCAGTGCACACACAGGGTTGAATTCACCCCTCCACTTT. Its protein product is CSAHTGLNSPLHF.

This clonotype turned up a few times. The chain carries TRBV20-1 and TRBJ1-1, with TRBD1 matching 9 bases. Trimming removed 4 bases from V and 4 bases from J; junction bases left unmatched: 7. CDR1 DFQATT and CDR2 SNEGSKA come from the germline V gene (reference sequence). The CDR3 spans 14 residues. CDR3 nucleotides: TGCAGTGCTAAACAGACGGACAGGGGCACTGAAGCTTTCTTT. This translates into CSAKQTDRGTEAFF.

J is TRBJ2-1 and V is TRBV20-1; D is possibly TRBD1 or TRBD2 (5 bases each). Germline loops: CDR1 DFQATT, CDR2 SNEGSKA (reference sequence). The CDR3 contains 16 residues. The V end was cut by 1 base, the J end by 1 base, with 14 bases between. The CDR3 DNA reads as TGCAGTGCTAGAGTTTCCGGGGCCCCGTCCTACAATGAGCAGTTCTTC. Its protein product is CSARVSGAPSYNEQFF.

This clonotype was detected only a few times. The chain carries TRBV14 and TRBJ2-5, with D maybe TRBD2 (5 bases). Trimming removed 1 base at V and 14 bases at J, with 14 bases between. Germline CDR1 is SGHDN and CDR2 is FVKESK. The CDR3 is 12 amino acids. Written as DNA, the CDR3 is TGTGCCAGCAGCCAAGGATCCAGCGGATCTTACTTC. It specifies CASSQGSSGSYF.

This rearrangement joins TRBV11-2 to TRBJ2-3; 8 positions match TRBD1. Per the germline V gene, CDR1 is SGHAT and CDR2 is FQNNGV. The junction had 21 bases not matched to a gene; V was cut back by 3 bases and J by 4 bases. The CDR3 length is 20 residues. The DNA for the CDR3 is TGTGCCAGCAGCTTCCCATACGACCCAAAACCAGGGGGCGCGGCAGATACGCAGTATTTT. It translates to CASSFPYDPKPGGAADTQYF.

The chain is built from TRBV5-5 and TRBJ2-3; 7 nucleotides match TRBD2. Germline CDR1 SGHKS, CDR2 YYEKEE (reference sequence). V shed 4 bases, J shed 0 bases, and the junction held 11 bases outside the gene matches. The CDR3 sequence is 17 residues long. The CDR3 region is CASSVGSAGVSTDTQYF. CDR3 nucleotides: TGTGCCAGCAGCGTTGGGAGCGCGGGAGTAAGCACAGATACGCAGTATTTT.

The genes are TRBV14 and TRBJ2-7, with 8 positions matching TRBD1. The CDR3 totals 14 residues. Germline V lookup: CDR1 SGHDN, CDR2 FVKESK. The trim removed 4 bases at V and 5 bases at J, leaving 7 bases unmatched. The CDR3 coding sequence is TGTGCCAGCAGCCGCCGGGACAGGTCTAACGAGCAGTACTTC. Protein sequence: CASSRRDRSNEQYF.

The chain couples TRBV12-3 or TRBV12-4 to TRBJ2-3, with D maybe TRBD1 (5 bases). Trimming removed 6 bases from V and 2 bases from J, with 15 bases in between. The CDR3 has 15 residues. This CDR3 reads CASRLTEGFTDTQYF. DNA of the CDR3: TGTGCCAGCAGACTGACAGAAGGCTTCACAGATACGCAGTATTTT.

The chain combines TRBV12-3 or TRBV12-4 with TRBJ1-1; D gene ambiguous. This CDR3 region has 13 residues. Trimming removed 5 bases at V and 12 bases at J, with 19 bases between. As DNA, the CDR3 is TGTGCCAGCAGTCTCCAGTTGCGGACCAGATCTTTCTTT. Translated: CASSLQLRTRSFF.

This chain links TRBV12-3 or TRBV12-4 with TRBJ2-2; D is uncertain. The CDR3 covers 12 residues. V lost 10 bases to trimming and J lost 5 bases, with 11 bases between them. CDR3 DNA: TGTGCCACCGATTGCGAGACCGGGGAGCTGTTTTTT. Its protein is CATDCETGELFF.